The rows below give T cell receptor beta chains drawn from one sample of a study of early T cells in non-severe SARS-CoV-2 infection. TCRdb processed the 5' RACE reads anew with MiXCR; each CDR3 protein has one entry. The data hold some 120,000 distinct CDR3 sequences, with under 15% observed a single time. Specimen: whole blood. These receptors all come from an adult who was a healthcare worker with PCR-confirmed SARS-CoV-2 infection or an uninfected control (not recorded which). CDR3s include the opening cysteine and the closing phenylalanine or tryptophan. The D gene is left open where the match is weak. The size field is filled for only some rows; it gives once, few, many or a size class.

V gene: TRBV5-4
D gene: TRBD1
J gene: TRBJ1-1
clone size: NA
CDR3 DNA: TGTGCCAGCAGCTTTAAGGACAGGGAAGGATGGGCTTTCTTT
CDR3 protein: CASSFKDREGWAFF

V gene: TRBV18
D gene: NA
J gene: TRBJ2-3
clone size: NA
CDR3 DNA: TGTGCCAGCTCACCACCGTTGGGAGGTGGCACAGATACGCAGTATTTT
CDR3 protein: CASSPPLGGGTDTQYF

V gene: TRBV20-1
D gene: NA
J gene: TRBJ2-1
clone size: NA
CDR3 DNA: TGCAGTGCCCCGATCTTTGGCCATGAGCAGTTCTTC
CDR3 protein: CSAPIFGHEQFF

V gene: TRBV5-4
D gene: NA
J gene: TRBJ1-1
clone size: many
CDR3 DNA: TGTGCCAGCAGCTTGATGGGAGACACTGAAGCTTTCTTT
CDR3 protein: CASSLMGDTEAFF

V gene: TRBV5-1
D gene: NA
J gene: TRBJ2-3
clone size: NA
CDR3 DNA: TGCGCCAGCAGAAGCACTGGGGATACGCAGTATTTT
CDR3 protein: CASRSTGDTQYF

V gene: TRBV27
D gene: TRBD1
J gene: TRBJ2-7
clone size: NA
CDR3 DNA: TGTGCCAGCAGTAAAGGTCTGGACAGGGGGCCCTACGAGCAGTACTTC
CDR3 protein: CASSKGLDRGPYEQYF

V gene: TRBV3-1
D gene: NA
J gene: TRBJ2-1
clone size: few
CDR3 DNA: TGTGCCAGCAGCCAAGCCGGCGGGATTCATGAGCAGTTCTTC
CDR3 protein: CASSQAGGIHEQFF

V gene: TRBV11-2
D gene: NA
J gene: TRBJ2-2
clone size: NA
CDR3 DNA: TGTGCCAGCAGCTTAGTGGGGACCGGGGAGCTGTTTTTT
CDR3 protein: CASSLVGTGELFF

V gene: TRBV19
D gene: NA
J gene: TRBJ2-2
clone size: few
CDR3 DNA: TGTGCCAGTAGTCCCAGGGCGAACACCGGGGAGCTGTTTTTT
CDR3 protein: CASSPRANTGELFF

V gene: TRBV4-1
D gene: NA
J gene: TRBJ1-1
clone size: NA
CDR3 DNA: TGCGCCAGCAGCCCACACACAAGCAACACTGAAGCTTTCTTT
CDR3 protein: CASSPHTSNTEAFF

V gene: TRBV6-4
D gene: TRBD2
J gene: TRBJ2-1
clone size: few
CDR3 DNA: TGTGCCAGCAGTGATCAGGGACTATCGTACAATGAGCAGTTCTTC
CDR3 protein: CASSDQGLSYNEQFF

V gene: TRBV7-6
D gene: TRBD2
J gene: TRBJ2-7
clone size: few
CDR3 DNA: TGTGCCAGCAGCTTAAAACTAGCGGGGCGAAAACTCACCCCCTACGAGCAGTACTTC
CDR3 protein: CASSLKLAGRKLTPYEQYF

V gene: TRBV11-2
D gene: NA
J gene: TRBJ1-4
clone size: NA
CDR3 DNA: TGTGCCAGCAGCCTGAATAGCGACAGGCCGGAAAAACTGTTTTTT
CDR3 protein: CASSLNSDRPEKLFF

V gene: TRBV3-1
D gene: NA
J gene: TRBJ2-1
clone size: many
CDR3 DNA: TGTGCCAGCAGCCGAGACGGGCGGGATGAGCAGTTCTTC
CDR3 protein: CASSRDGRDEQFF

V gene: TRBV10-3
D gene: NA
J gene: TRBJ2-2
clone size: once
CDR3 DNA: TGTGCCATCACCGAGACAGGGAACACCGGGGAGCTGTTTTTT
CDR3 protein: CAITETGNTGELFF

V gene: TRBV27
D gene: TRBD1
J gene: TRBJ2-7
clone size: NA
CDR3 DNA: TGTGCCAGCAAAACGACAGGGGTCAATTCGTACGAGCAGTACTTC
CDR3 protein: CASKTTGVNSYEQYF

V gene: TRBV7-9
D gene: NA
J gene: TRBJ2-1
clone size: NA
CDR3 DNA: TGTGCCAGCAGCTCCGGAGAGGGGGGTTTGGATGAGCAGTTCTTC
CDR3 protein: CASSSGEGGLDEQFF

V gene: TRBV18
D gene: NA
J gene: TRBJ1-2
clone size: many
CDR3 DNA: TGTGCCAGCTCACCGGGACGAATTGGAGGCTACACCTTC
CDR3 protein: CASSPGRIGGYTF

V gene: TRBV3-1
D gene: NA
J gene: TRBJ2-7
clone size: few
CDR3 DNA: TGTGCCAGCAGCCAAATCCACGAGCAGTACTTC
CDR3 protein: CASSQIHEQYF

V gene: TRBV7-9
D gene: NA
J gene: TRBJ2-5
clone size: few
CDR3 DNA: TGTGCCAGCAGCTTAGCCGACGACTACCAAGAGACCCAGTACTTC
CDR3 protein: CASSLADDYQETQYF

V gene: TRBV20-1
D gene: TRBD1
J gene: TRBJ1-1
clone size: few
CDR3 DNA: TGCAGTGCTGACACCGGGACAGGGAACACTGAAGCTTTCTTT
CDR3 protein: CSADTGTGNTEAFF

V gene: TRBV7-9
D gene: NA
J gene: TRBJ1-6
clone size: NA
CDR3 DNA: TGTGCCAGCAGCTTACACGATAATTCACCCCTCCACTTT
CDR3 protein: CASSLHDNSPLHF

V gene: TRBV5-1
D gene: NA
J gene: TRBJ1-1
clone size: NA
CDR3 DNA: TGCGCCAGCAGCTTGGACCCGGGGGCGGCGTGGATCTCTTTCTTT
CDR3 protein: CASSLDPGAAWISFF

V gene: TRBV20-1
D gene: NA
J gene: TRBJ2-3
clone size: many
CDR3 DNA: TGCAGTGCTATTGTCACAGATACGCAGTATTTT
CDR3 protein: CSAIVTDTQYF

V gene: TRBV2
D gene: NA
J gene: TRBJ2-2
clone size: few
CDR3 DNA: TGTGCCAGCAGTGAATCTGGGTCCAACACCCGGGAGCTGTTTTTT
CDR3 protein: CASSESGSNTRELFF

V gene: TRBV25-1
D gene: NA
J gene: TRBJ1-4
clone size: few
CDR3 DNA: TGTGCCAGCAGTGAATCTTGGCTAGAAAAACTGTTTTTT
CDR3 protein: CASSESWLEKLFF

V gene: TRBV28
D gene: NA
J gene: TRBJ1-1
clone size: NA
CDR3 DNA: TGTGCCGGCAGCTCAGAGGTCCTTGAAGCTTTCTTT
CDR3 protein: CAGSSEVLEAFF

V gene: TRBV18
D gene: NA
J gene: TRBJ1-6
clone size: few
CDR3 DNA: TGTGCCAGCTCACTCTCAAGGACAGCTTATAATTCACCCCTCCACTTT
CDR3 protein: CASSLSRTAYNSPLHF

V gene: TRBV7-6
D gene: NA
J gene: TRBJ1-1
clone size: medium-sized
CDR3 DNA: TGTGCCAGCACCCCGGGGGGGAGGAACACTGAAGCTTTCTTT
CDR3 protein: CASTPGGRNTEAFF

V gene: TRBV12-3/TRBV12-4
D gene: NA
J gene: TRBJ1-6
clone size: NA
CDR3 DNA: TGTGCCAGCAGTTTATCCCGTGACTCACCCCTCCACTTT
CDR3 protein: CASSLSRDSPLHF

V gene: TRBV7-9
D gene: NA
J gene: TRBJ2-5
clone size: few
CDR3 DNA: TGTGCCAGCAGCTTAGGCCCGGAAGGGCAGTACTTC
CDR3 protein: CASSLGPEGQYF

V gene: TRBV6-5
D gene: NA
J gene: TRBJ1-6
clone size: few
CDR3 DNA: TGTGCCAGCTCGCGGCAGGGGAATTCACCCCTCCACTTT
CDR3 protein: CASSRQGNSPLHF

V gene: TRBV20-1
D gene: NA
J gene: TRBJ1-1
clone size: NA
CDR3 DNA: TGCAGTGCTAGAGTACACACCTGGAGGGGGGCCTCGAACACTGAAGCTTTCTTT
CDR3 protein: CSARVHTWRGASNTEAFF

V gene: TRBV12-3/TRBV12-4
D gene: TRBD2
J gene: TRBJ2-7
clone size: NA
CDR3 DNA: TGTGCCAGCAGTTCCGGGACTAGTCCATACGAGCAGTACTTC
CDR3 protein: CASSSGTSPYEQYF

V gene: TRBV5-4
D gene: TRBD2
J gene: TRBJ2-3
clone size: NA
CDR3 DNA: TGTGCCAGCAGTTTCTCCTTAGGACTAGCGGGGGCCACGCAGTATTTT
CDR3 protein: CASSFSLGLAGATQYF

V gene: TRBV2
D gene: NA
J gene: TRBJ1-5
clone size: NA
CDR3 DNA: TGTGCCAGCAGTGATTTTCTAGGACAGCCCCAGCATTTT
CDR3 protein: CASSDFLGQPQHF

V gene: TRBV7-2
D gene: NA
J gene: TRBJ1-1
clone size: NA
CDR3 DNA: TGTGCCAGCAGCTTAGTGGGTCTGGGGAACACTGAAGCTTTCTTT
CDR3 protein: CASSLVGLGNTEAFF

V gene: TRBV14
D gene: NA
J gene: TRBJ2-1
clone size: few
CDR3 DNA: TGTGCCAGCAGCCAACTAGGACAGTACAATGAGCAGTTCTTC
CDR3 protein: CASSQLGQYNEQFF

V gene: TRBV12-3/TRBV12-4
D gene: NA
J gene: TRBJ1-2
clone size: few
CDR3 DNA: TGTGCCAGCGGCCTGACATCTTATGGCTACACCTTC
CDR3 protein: CASGLTSYGYTF

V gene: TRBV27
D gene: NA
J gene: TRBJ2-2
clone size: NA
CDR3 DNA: TGTGCCAGCGCGTTGGGGCCCGGGACCGGGGAGCTGTTTTTT
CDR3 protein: CASALGPGTGELFF

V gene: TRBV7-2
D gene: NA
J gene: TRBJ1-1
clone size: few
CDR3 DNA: TGTGCCAGCAGCTTTTCAACAGGGTTGAACACTGAAGCTTTCTTT
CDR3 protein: CASSFSTGLNTEAFF

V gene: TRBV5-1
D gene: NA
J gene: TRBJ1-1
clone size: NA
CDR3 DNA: TGCGCCAGCCATGACAGGAACACTGAAGCTTTCTTT
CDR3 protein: CASHDRNTEAFF

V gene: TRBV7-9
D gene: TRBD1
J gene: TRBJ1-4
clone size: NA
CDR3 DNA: TGTGCCAGCAGCACGGGACAGGGGGTTGGCGAAATACTGTTTTTT
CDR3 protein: CASSTGQGVGEILFF

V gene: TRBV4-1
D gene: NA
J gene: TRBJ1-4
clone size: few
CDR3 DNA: TGCGCCAGCAGTGCGATTGCAACTAATGAAAAACTGTTTTTT
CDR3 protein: CASSAIATNEKLFF

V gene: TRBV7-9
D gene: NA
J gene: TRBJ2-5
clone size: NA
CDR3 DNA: TGTGCCAGCAGCCCCGGACGGTCCCAAGAGACCCAGTACTTC
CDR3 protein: CASSPGRSQETQYF

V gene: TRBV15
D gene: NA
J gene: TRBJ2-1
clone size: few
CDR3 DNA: TGTGCCACCAGCAGAGGGGGCAGGAATGAGCAGTTCTTC
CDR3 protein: CATSRGGRNEQFF

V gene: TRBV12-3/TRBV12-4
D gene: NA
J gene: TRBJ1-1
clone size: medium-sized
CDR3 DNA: TGTGCCAGCAGTTTAAACCCAAAGGTCTCGGAAGCTTTCTTT
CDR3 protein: CASSLNPKVSEAFF